This entry is about one TCR beta chain. Its antigen is unknown. These data come from a study of beta chain features in type 1 diabetes. Study conclusions and caveats: Patients with type 1 diabetes showed fewer VDJ junction insertions and more deletions. A cDNA-based sequencing approach could over-represent cells with high TCR expression.

As every portion of the isolated RNA was reverse transcribed, the sequencing read expressed TCRB transcripts. Clones were sequenced by immunoSEQ multiplex PCR, and TCRdb holds only the in-frame ones, with some missing. The data contain about half a million clones, more than 9.5% of them singletons. Using CD45RO/CCR7/CD25/CD127/CD95/CD27, CD4+ naive, central memory, regulatory and stem cell-like memory cells were sorted. Germline V gene data show CDR1 as SNHLY and CDR2 as FYNNEI. The CDR3 has 12 residues. J was trimmed by 2 bases and V by 9 bases; bases with no gene match: 3. The V call is TRBV2, the J call TRBJ1-1, with 7 bases aligning to TRBD1. The sequence derives from a woman aged 18-35 years in good health. The sample was naive CD4+ T cells from blood. DNA for the CDR3: TGTGCCAGTACAGGGGATAACACTGAAGCTTTCTTT. Amino acid sequence: CASTGDNTEAFF. Based on the CDR3 plus reference TRBV2 and TRBJ1-1, the full variable domain is EPEVTQTPSHQVTQMGQEVILRCVPISNHLYFYWYRQILGQKVEFLVSFYNNEISEKSEIFDDQFSVERPDGSNFTLKIRSTKLEDSAMYFCASTGDNTEAFFGQGTRLTVV.